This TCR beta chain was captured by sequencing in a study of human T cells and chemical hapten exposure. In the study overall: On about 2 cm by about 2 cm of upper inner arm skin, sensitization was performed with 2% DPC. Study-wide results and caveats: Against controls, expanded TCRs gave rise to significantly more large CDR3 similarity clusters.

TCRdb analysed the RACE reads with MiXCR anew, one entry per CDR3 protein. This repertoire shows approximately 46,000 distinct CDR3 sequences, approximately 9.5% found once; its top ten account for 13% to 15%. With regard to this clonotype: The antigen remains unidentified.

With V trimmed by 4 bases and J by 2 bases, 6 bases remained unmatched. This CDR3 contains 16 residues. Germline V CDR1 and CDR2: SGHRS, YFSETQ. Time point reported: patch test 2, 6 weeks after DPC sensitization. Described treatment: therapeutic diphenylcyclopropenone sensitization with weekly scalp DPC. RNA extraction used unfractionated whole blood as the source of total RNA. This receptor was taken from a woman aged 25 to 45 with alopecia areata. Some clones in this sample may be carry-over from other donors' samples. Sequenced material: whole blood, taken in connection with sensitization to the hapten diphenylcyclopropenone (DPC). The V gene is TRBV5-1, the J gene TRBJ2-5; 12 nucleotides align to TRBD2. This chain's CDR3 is CASSMTSGGLQETQYF. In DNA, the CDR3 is TGCGCCAGCAGCATGACTAGCGGGGGCCTGCAAGAGACCCAGTACTTC.